The next 12 T cell receptor beta chains were all read from a single sample in a study of shared clonotypes between healthy human individuals. This table comes from immunoSEQ multiplex PCR, and its TCRdb copy is limited to in-frame clones, with some not included. The profile shows some 470,000 clones, over 65% of them singletons. Sequenced input: PBMCs. These receptors were obtained from a middle-aged woman in good health. Some clones in this sample may be carry-over from other donors' samples.

V usage is TRBV5-4 and J usage is TRBJ2-2, with D possibly matching TRBD1 (6 bases). The V end was cut by 4 bases, the J end by 4 bases, with 11 bases between. The CDR3 extends over 14 amino acids. Germline V gene data show CDR1 as SGHNT and CDR2 as YYREEE (reference sequence). The CDR3: CASSHGQSTGELFF. The CDR3 DNA sequence: TGTGCCAGCAGCCATGGACAGAGCACCGGGGAGCTGTTTTTT.

This clone was seen only once. This rearrangement joins TRBV27 to TRBJ2-5; the match to TRBD1 covers 12 bases. The germline CDR1 and CDR2 sequences are MNHEY and SMNVEV (reference sequence). The CDR3 spans 15 residues. Losses at the gene ends were 5 bases for V and 5 bases for J; bases not matched to a gene: 6. The CDR3 DNA is TGTGCCAGCAGTAGGGGACAGGGGGCGGGGGAGACCCAGTACTTC. This codes for CASSRGQGAGETQYF.

A few counts support this clone. In DNA, the CDR3 is TGTGCCAGTAGTATAGATCTAACAGGGGCTCAGCCCCAGCATTTT. Translated: CASSIDLTGAQPQHF. The genes are TRBV19 and TRBJ1-5, with 7 bases aligning to TRBD1. With 0 bases clipped from V and 6 bases from J, the junction kept 5 bases outside the gene matches. This CDR3 has 15 residues. Germline V gene sequence: CDR1 LNHDA, CDR2 SQIVND (reference sequence). Using reference TRBV19 and TRBJ1-5 for the parts outside the CDR3, the full variable domain is DGGITQSPKYLFRKEGQNVTLSCEQNLNHDAMYWYRQDPGQGLRLIYYSQIVNDFQKGDIAEGYSVSREKKESFPLTVTSAQKNPTAFYLCASSIDLTGAQPQHFGDGTRLSIL.

The genes are TRBV30 and TRBJ2-1, with TRBD1 identical over 7 bases. This CDR3 has 13 amino acids. Germline V lookup: CDR1 GTSNPN, CDR2 SVGIG (reference sequence). V shed 4 bases, J shed 10 bases, and the junction held 10 bases outside the gene matches. In DNA form, the CDR3 reads TGTGCCTGGACCATAGGGGGCCCCGGGGAGCAGTTCTTC. It translates to CAWTIGGPGEQFF.

This rearrangement joins TRBV4-3 to TRBJ1-2, with D uncertain. The germline CDR1 and CDR2 sequences are LGHNA and YSLEER. The V gene lost 0 bases and the J gene lost 1 base, with 9 bases spanning the gap. The CDR3 length is 15 residues. As DNA, the CDR3 is TGCGCCAGCAGCCAAGAACTTATGTTTAACTATGGCTACACCTTC. It is translated as CASSQELMFNYGYTF.

This clone came up once. Since a much larger clone is just one base distant, this may be a read error. Other DNA sequences in this sample translate to the same CDR3. This chain joins TRBV30 and TRBJ2-1; unclear D gene. The CDR3 is 14 amino acids. CDR1 is GTSNPN, CDR2 SVGIG, per germline (reference sequence). CDR3 residues: CALQRQSSYNEQFF. DNA of the CDR3: TGTGCGCTACAAAGGCAGAGCTCCTACAATGAGCAGTTCTTC.

The sample holds many counts of this clone. The chain joins TRBV28 to TRBJ2-3; D is uncertain. Trimming pared 9 bases from V and 5 bases from J, leaving 3 bases between. This CDR3 has 9 residues. Germline CDR1 is MDHEN and CDR2 is SYDVKM. The CDR3 nucleotides are TGTGCCAGTAGAGATACGCAGTATTTT. It specifies CASRDTQYF.

V is TRBV11-3 and J is TRBJ2-3; the match to TRBD2 covers 14 bases. CDR1 and CDR2 (germline): SGHNT, YENEEA. There are 16 residues in the CDR3. V lost 5 bases to trimming and J lost 5 bases; unmatched junction nucleotides: 6. CDR3 bases: TGTGCCAGCAGCATGGGACTAGCGGGAGTTGTAGATACGCAGTATTTT. Translated, it gives CASSMGLAGVVDTQYF.

For this clone: The likely explanation is a read error, given a far larger clone one base away. At the DNA level, this CDR3 is encoded by other sequences in the same sample as well. The V gene is TRBV4-1, the J gene TRBJ2-7; 12 positions match TRBD2. J was trimmed by 5 bases and V by 3 bases; bases with no gene match: 5. The germline V gene has CDR1 MGHRA and CDR2 YSYEKL. This CDR3 is 15 amino acids long. In nucleotides, the CDR3 is TGCGCCAGCAGCCACTTGACTAGCGGGAGTAACGAGCAGTACTTC. This encodes CASSHLTSGSNEQYF.

The chain is built from TRBV15 and TRBJ1-5; weak D call: TRBD1 (6 bases). Deletions cut 1 base from V and 0 bases from J, with 16 bases between. The germline gives CDR1 LNHNV, CDR2 YYDKDF (reference sequence). CDR3 length: 18 residues. The CDR3 DNA reads TGTGCCACCAGCAGAGGACAGGATAGTTCCTATAGCAATCAGCCCCAGCATTTT. Amino acid sequence: CATSRGQDSSYSNQPQHF.

The gene calls are TRBV10-3 and TRBJ1-2; possibly TRBD1 for D (6 bases). V was trimmed by 0 bases and J by 4 bases, leaving 15 bases between them. Germline CDR1 is ENHRY and CDR2 is SYGVKD. The CDR3 has 16 residues. CDR3 sequence: CAISESGAREGYGYTF. The CDR3 DNA follows: TGTGCCATCAGTGAGTCGGGGGCCCGGGAGGGCTATGGCTACACCTTC.

V gene TRBV7-9 combines with J gene TRBJ2-6, with no clear D. Trimming stripped 9 bases from V and 0 bases from J, with 9 bases between. The CDR3 is 14 residues long. Germline-derived CDR1 and CDR2 are SEHNR and FQNEAQ (reference sequence). In DNA form, the CDR3 reads TGTGCCAGGGACCTGGGCTCTGGGGCCAACGTCCTGACTTTC. Protein: CARDLGSGANVLTF.